This paragraph reports one TCR beta chain. The antigen is not known. This entry is derived from a study of Ad26.COV2.S vaccination and SARS-CoV-2 variants. The wider study: Intramuscular Ad26.COV2.S at 5x10^10 or 1x10^11 viral particles. Study-level points and caveats: After vaccination, substantial breadth of spike-specific CD8+ and CD4+ responses was reported. It was found that vaccine and placebo recipients had similar non-spike TCR breadth. Analytic work on TCR breadth and depth might have understated the full extent of total T cell responses.

V was shortened by 4 bases and J by 3 bases, with 11 bases between the two germline ends. Germline V gene lookup returns CDR1 SQVTM and CDR2 ANQGSEA. The CDR3 covers 13 residues. Treatment in this sample: some 20 received Ad26.COV2.S at low or high dose, single or two shots; about five received placebo; per-sample allocation not given. The samples were gathered on day 63 after the first injection of vaccine or placebo. Method: immunoSEQ multiplex PCR; TCRdb's copy keeps in-frame clones and lacks some. The sample yields around 240,000 clones, approximately 90% seen once. The receptor was derived from a person between 18 and 65 years old who received the Ad26.COV2.S COVID-19 vaccine or a placebo. The chain joins TRBV29-1 to TRBJ2-3; D call uncertain. The input for sequencing was peripheral blood, taken in a trial of Ad26.COV2.S vaccine versus placebo. CDR3 in amino acids: CSVALDSTDTQYF. The DNA of the CDR3 is TGCAGCGTTGCCCTAGATTCGACAGATACGCAGTATTTT.